The entry below gives a single T cell receptor (beta chain) sequence along with its context. Its antigen is as yet unknown. Trimming stripped 5 bases from V and 0 bases from J, with 13 bases between. Per the germline V gene, CDR1 is SEHNR and CDR2 is FQNEAQ (reference sequence). The CDR3 is made up of 16 amino acids. This sample is drawn from a study of shared clonotypes between healthy human individuals. CD45RO negativity and positive selection for CCR7 defined naive CD8 cells, a population that excluded terminally differentiated effector memory CD45RA+ cells. Healthy adults negative for HIV, lacking recent acute infections or vaccinations, served as donors. Study-level points and caveats: Naive subsets generally exceeded memory subsets in estimated richness. Clonotypes that were shared across a handful of donors made up approximately 5.1% of naive CD4 clonotypes.

Method: immunoSEQ multiplex PCR; TCRdb's copy keeps in-frame clones and lacks some. The top ten clones hold 1.5% to 2% of a sample with over 2,000,000 clones, around 93% of them seen once. The chain links TRBV7-9 to TRBJ1-4; the D is unclear. This receptor was identified in a man aged 18-30 years in good health. Some clones in this sample may be carry-over from other donors' samples. The sequencing sample was made of naive CD8+ T cells from PBMCs. The CDR3 DNA sequence: TGTGCCAGCAGCACCCTACACCATACAACTAATGAAAAACTGTTTTTT. Translating it yields CASSTLHHTTNEKLFF.